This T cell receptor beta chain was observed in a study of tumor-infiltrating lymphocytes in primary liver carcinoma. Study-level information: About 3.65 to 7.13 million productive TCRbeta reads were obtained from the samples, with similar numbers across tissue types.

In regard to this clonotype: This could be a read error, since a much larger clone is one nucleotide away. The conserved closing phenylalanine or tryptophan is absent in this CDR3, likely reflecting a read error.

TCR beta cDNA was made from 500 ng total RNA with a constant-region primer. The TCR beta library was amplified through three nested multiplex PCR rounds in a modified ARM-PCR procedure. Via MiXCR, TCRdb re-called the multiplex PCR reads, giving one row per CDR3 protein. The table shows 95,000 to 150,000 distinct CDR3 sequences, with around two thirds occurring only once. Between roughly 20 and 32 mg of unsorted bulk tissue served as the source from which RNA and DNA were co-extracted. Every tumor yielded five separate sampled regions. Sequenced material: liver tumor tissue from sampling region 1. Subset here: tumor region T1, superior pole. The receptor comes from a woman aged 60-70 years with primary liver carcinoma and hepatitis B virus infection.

CDR3 loop: CAISESGRSYEQYL. Here the CDR3 DNA reads TGTGCCATCAGTGAGAGCGGTCGAAGCTACGAGCAGTACCTC. V is TRBV10-3 and J is TRBJ2-7, with a tentative D call TRBD2 (5 bases). With 2 bases removed from V and 3 bases from J, the gap between germline ends came to 11 bases. Germline V lookup: CDR1 ENHRY, CDR2 SYGVKD. The CDR3 runs 14 residues.